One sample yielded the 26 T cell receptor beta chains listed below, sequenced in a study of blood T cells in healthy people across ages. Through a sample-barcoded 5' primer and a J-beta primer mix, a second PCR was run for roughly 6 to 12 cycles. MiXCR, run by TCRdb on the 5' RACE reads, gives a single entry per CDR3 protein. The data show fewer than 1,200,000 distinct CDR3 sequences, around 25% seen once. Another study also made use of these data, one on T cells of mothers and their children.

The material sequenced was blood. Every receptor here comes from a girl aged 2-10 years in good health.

The CDR3 protein is CATRGSGQPQETQYF. The DNA for the CDR3 is TGTGCCACCCGGGGAAGCGGACAGCCTCAAGAGACCCAGTACTTC. This chain links TRBV15 with TRBJ2-5; the D gene is possibly TRBD1 (6 bases). This CDR3 region has 15 residues. CDR1 and CDR2 from the germline V gene are LNHNV and YYDKDF (reference sequence). V lost 8 bases, J lost 2 bases, and 18 bases lay in between. Using reference TRBV15 and TRBJ2-5 for the parts outside the CDR3, the full variable domain is DAMVIQNPRYQVTQFGKPVTLSCSQTLNHNVMYWYQQKSSQAPKLLFHYYDKDFNNEADTPDNFQSRRPNTSFCFLDIRSPGLGDTAMYLCATRGSGQPQETQYFGPGTRLLVL.

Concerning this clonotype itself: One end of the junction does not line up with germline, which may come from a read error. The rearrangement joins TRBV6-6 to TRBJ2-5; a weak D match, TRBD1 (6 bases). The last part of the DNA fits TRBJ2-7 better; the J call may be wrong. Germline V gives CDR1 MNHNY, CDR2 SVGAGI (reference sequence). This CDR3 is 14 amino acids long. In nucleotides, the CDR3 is TGTGCCAGCAGTGACTCAGGGGTCGGGTACGAGCAGTACTTC. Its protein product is CASSDSGVGYEQYF.

CDR3 protein: CASSFGTGLSTDTQYF. The CDR3 DNA is TGTGCCAGCAGCTTCGGGACAGGCCTTAGCACAGATACGCAGTATTTT. This chain links TRBV13 with TRBJ2-3, with TRBD1 identical over 8 bases. V lost 3 bases to trimming and J lost 0 bases; unmatched junction nucleotides: 5. Per the germline V gene, CDR1 is PRHDT and CDR2 is FYEKMQ (reference sequence). The CDR3 length is 16 residues.

Here the CDR3 DNA reads TGTGCCAGCAGCGTAGCCGGACAGAGCACAGATACGCAGTATTTT. Its protein product is CASSVAGQSTDTQYF. The genes are TRBV9 and TRBJ2-3, with D tentatively TRBD1 (6 bases). The CDR3 sequence is 15 residues long. Germline CDR1 reads SGDLS; CDR2 reads YYNGEE. V was pared by 0 bases and J by 0 bases, with 8 bases between.

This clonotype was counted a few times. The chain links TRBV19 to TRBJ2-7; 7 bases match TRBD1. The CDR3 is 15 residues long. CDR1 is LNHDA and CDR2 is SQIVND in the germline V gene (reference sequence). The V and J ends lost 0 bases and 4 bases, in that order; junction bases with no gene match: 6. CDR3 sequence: CASSIEVGTAYEQYF. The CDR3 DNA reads TGTGCCAGTAGTATAGAAGTCGGGACAGCGTACGAGCAGTACTTC.

In DNA form, the CDR3 reads TGTGCCAGCGGTCACCGGGACAGTGGCTACAATGAGCAGTTCTTC. Residues: CASGHRDSGYNEQFF. The rearrangement uses TRBV27 and TRBJ2-1, with 7 nucleotides matching TRBD1. With 8 bases clipped from V and 3 bases from J, the junction kept 10 bases outside the gene matches. CDR1 and CDR2 from the germline V gene are MNHEY and SMNVEV (reference sequence). The CDR3 extends over 15 amino acids.

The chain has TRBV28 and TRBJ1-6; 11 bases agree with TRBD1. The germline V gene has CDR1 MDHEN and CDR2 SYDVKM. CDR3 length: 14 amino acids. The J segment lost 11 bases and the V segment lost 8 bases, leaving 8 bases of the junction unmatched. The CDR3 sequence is CASRTGTGGTPLHF. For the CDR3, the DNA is TGTGCCAGCCGGACCGGGACAGGGGGGACACCCCTCCACTTT.

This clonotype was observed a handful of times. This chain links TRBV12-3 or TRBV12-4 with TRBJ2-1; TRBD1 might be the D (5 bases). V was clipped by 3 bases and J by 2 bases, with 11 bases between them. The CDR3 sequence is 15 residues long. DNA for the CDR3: TGTGCCAGCAGTTTCGGTGTGGGGCCCTACAATGAGCAGTTCTTC. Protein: CASSFGVGPYNEQFF.

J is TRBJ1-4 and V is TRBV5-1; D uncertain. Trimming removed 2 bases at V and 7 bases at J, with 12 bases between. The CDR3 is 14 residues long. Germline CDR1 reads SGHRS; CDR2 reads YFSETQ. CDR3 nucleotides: TGCGCCAGCAGCTTACGCGACGCGGGTGAAAAACTGTTTTTT. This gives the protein CASSLRDAGEKLFF.

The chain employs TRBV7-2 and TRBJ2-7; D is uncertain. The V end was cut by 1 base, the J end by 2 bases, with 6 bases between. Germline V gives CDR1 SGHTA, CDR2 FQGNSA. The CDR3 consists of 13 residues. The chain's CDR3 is CASSLVSPYEQYF. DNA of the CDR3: TGTGCCAGCAGCTTAGTCAGCCCCTACGAGCAGTACTTC.

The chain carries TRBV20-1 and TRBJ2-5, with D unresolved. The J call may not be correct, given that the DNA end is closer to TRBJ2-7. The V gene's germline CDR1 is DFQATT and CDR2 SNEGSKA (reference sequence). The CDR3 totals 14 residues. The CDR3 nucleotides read TGCAGTGCTAGAGATCCTCTCAGAACCTACGAGCAGTACTTC. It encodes CSARDPLRTYEQYF.

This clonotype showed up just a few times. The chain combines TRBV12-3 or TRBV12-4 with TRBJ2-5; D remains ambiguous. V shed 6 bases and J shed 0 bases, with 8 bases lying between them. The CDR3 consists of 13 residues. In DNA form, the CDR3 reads TGTGCCAGCAGACTCGGGTACCAAGAGACCCAGTACTTC. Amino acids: CASRLGYQETQYF.

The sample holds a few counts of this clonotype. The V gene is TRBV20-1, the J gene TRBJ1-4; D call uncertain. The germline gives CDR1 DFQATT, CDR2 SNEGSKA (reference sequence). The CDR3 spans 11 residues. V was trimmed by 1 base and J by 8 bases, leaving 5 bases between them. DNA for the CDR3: TGCAGTGCTAGAGGGTTGGAAAAACTGTTTTTT. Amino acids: CSARGLEKLFF.

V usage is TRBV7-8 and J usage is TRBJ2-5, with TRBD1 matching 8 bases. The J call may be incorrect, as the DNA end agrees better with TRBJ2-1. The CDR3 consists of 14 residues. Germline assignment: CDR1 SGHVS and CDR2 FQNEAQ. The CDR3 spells CASSTSQGAGEQFF. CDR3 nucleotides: TGTGCCAGCTCCACGTCGCAGGGGGCTGGAGAGCAGTTCTTC.

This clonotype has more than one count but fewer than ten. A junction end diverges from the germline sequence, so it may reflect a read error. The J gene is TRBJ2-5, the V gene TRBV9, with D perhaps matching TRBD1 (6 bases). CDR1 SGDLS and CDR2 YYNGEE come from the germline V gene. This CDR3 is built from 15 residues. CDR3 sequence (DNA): TGTGCTAGCAGCTTCTTGGGGGCGTTTGGGGAGACCCAGTACTTC. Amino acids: CASSFLGAFGETQYF.

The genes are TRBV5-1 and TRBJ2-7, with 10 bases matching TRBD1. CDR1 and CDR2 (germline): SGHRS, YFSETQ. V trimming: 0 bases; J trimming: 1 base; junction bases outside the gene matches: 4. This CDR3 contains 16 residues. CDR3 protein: CASSLGGTGASYEQYF. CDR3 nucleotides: TGCGCCAGCAGCTTGGGAGGGACAGGGGCATCCTACGAGCAGTACTTC.

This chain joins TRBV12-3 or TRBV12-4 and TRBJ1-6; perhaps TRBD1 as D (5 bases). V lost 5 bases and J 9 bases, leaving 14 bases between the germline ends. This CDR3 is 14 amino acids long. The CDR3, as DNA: TGTGCCAGCAGTATACAGCATGGGGGTTCACCCCTCCACTTT. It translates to CASSIQHGGSPLHF.

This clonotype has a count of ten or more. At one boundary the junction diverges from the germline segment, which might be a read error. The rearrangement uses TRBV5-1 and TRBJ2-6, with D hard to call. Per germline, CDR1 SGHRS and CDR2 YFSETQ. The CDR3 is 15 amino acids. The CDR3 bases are TGTGCCAGCAGTTTAGAAGGATCTGGGGCCAACGTCCTGACTTTC. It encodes CASSLEGSGANVLTF.

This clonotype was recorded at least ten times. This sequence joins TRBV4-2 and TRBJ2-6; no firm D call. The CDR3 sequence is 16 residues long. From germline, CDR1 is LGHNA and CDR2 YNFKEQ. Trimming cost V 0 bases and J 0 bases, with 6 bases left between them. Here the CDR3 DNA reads TGTGCCAGCAGCCAAGATCTCTTCTCTGGGGCCAACGTCCTGACTTTC. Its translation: CASSQDLFSGANVLTF.

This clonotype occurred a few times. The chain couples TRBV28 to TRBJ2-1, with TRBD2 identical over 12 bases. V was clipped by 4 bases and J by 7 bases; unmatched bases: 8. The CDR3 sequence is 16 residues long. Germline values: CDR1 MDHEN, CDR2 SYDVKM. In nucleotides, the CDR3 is TGTGCCAGCAGTTGGGGTACTAGCGGGAGGAGTAATGAGCAGTTCTTC. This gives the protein CASSWGTSGRSNEQFF. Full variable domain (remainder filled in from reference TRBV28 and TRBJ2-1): DVKVTQSSRYLVKRTGEKVFLECVQDMDHENMFWYRQDPGLGLRLIYFSYDVKMKEKGDIPEGYSVSREKKERFSLILESASTNQTSMYLCASSWGTSGRSNEQFFGPGTRLTVL.

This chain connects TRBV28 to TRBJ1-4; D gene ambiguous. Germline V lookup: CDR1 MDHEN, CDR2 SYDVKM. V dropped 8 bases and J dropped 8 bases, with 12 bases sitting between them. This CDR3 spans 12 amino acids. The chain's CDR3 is CASWRVGEKLFF. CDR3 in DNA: TGTGCCAGCTGGCGGGTTGGGGAAAAACTGTTTTTT. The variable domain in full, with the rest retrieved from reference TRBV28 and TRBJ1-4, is DVKVTQSSRYLVKRTGEKVFLECVQDMDHENMFWYRQDPGLGLRLIYFSYDVKMKEKGDIPEGYSVSREKKERFSLILESASTNQTSMYLCASWRVGEKLFFGSGTQLSVL.

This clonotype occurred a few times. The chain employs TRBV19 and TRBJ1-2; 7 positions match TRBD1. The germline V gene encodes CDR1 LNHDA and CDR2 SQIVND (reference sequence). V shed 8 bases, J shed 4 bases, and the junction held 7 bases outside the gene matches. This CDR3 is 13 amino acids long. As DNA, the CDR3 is TGTGCCAGTGGAGGGACAGCTCGCTATGGCTACACCTTC. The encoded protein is CASGGTARYGYTF.

This CDR3 is CASSPTAGLETQYF. CDR3 sequence (DNA): TGTGCCAGCAGCCCCACAGCGGGGTTGGAGACCCAGTACTTC. This chain links TRBV7-2 with TRBJ2-5, with 7 bases lining up with TRBD2. The CDR3 has 14 amino acids. V lost 5 bases, J lost 5 bases, and 8 bases stayed unmatched. Germline values: CDR1 SGHTA, CDR2 FQGNSA.

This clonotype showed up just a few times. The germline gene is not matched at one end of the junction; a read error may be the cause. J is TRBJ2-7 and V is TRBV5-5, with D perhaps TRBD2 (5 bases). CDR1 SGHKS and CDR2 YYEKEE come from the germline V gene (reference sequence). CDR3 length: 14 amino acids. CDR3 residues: CAGSSGKFTYEQYF. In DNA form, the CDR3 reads TGTGCCGGCAGCTCCGGGAAGTTTACCTACGAGCAGTACTTC.

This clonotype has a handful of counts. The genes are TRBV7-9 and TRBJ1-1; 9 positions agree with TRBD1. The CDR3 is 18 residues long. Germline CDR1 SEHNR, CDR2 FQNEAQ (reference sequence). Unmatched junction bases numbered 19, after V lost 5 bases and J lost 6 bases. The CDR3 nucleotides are TGTGCCAGCAGCCTTACAGGGGGCCAAGGGATTTATACGTCTGAAGCTTTCTTT. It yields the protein CASSLTGGQGIYTSEAFF.

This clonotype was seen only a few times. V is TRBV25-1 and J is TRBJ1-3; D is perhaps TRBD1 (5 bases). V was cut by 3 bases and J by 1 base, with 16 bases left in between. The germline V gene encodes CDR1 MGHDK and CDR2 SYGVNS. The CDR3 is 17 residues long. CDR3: CASSDTRRGASGNTIYF. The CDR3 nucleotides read TGTGCCAGCAGTGATACCCGACGTGGGGCTTCTGGAAACACCATATATTTT.